This TCR beta chain is from a study of OX40 agonist ivuxolimab in advanced cancers. Points from the study as a whole: Near-lowest levels of clonal expansion characterized partial responders at 0.1-3.0 mg/kg.

Comments on this clone: What it recognizes is unknown.

Measured with immunoSEQ multiplex PCR; TCRdb has only the in-frame clones, and not every one. The sample shows about 98,000 clones, 93% of them seen only once. V trimming: 4 bases; J trimming: 5 bases; junction bases outside the gene matches: 8. Germline V lookup: CDR1 SNHLY, CDR2 FYNNEI. The CDR3 loop spans 15 amino acids. This specimen was CD4+ or CD8+ T cells sorted from blood, taken in a trial of the OX40 agonist ivuxolimab. This receptor was taken from an adult with an advanced solid tumor such as melanoma, head and neck, liver or kidney cancer. The chain uses TRBV2 and TRBJ1-5, with TRBD1 identical over 7 bases. The CDR3 spells CASSGITGVDQPQHF. The CDR3 DNA sequence: TGTGCCAGCAGTGGAATAACAGGGGTTGATCAGCCCCAGCATTTT.